This T cell receptor (beta chain) emerged from a study of blood T cell repertoires in COVID-19. On the study more broadly: The analysed material was cDNA or gDNA that came from T cells, B-cell-depleted T cells, or PBMCs.

Study processing details: The authors estimated nucleated cell counts from reference gene primer amplification. TCRdb's table, derived via immunoSEQ multiplex PCR, lists solely in-frame clones and lacks some. The V and J calls and clone size come from that table; D and trimming were worked out from the DNA. The data contain some 130,000 clones, over 70% of them singletons. CDR1 and CDR2 (germline): MGHRA, YSYEKL. The V gene end was trimmed by 0 bases and the J gene end by 3 bases; junction bases not matched to a gene: 4. This CDR3 has 15 residues. This sequence originates from a human donor in a cohort sampled during active COVID-19. Sequenced input: peripheral blood. The gene calls are TRBV4-1 and TRBJ2-7; 8 bases are shared with TRBD2. The CDR3 here is CASSQESSGYYEQYF. The DNA for the CDR3 is TGCGCCAGCAGCCAAGAGTCTAGCGGGTACTACGAGCAGTACTTC.